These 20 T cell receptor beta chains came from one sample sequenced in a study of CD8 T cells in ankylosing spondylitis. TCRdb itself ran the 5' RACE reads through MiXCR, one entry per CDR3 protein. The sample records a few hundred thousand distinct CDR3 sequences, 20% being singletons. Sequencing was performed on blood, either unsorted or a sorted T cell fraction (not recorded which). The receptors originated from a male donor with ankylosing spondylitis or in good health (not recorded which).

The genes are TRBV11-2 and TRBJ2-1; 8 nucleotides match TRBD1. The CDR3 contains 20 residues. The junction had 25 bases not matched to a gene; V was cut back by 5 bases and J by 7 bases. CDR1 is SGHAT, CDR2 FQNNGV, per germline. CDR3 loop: CASSRPENVEPGQDWNEQFF. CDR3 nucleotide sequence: TGTGCCAGCAGCAGACCAGAAAACGTCGAACCGGGACAGGATTGGAATGAGCAGTTCTTC.

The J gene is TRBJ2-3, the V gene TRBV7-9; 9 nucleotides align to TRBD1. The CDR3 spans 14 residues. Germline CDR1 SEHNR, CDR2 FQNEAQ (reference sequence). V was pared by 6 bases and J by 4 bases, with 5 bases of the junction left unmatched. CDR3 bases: TGTGCCAGCAGACAACAGGGGGCCCCAGATACGCAGTATTTT. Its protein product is CASRQQGAPDTQYF.

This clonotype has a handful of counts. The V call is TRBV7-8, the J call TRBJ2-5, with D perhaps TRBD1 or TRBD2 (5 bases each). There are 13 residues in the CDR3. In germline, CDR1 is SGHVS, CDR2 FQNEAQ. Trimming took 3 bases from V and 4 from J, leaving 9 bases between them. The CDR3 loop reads CASSLGPLETQYF. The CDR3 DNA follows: TGTGCCAGCAGCTTGGGACCCTTAGAGACCCAGTACTTC.

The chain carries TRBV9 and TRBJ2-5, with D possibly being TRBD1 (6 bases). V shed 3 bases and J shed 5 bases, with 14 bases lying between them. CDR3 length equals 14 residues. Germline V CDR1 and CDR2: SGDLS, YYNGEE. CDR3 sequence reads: CASSALLGAETQYF. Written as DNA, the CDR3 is TGTGCCAGCAGCGCCCTCCTGGGGGCGGAGACCCAGTACTTC.

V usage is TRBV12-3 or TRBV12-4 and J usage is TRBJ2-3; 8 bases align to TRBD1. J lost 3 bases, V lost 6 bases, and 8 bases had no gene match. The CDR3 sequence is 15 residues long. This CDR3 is CASRAPGGSTDTQYF. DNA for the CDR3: TGTGCCAGCAGGGCCCCAGGGGGCTCTACAGATACGCAGTATTTT.

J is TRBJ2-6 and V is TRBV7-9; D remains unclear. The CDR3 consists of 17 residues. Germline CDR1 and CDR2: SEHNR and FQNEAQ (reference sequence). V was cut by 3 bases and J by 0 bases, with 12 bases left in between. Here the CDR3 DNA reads TGTGCCAGCAGCTTTAGGCAGTATAGCTCTGGGGCCAACGTCCTGACTTTC. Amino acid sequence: CASSFRQYSSGANVLTF.

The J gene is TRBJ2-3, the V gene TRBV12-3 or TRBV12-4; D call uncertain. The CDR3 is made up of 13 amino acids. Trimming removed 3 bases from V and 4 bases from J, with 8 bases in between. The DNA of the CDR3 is TGTGCCAGCAGTTTGTCCGGAGCAGATACGCAGTATTTT. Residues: CASSLSGADTQYF.

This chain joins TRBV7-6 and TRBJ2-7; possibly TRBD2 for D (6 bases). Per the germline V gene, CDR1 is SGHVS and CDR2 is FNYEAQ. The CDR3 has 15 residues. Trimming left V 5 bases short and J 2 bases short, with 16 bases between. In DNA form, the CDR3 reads TGTGCCAGCAGCACACCCTTCGGGGGAACCTACGAGCAGTACTTC. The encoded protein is CASSTPFGGTYEQYF.

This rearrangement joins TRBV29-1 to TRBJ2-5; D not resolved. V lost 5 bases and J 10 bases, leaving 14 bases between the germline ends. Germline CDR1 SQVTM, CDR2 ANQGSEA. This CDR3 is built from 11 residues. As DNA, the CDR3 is TGCAGCGTTCCCGCCGGGCTGTTCCAGTACTTC. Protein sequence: CSVPAGLFQYF.

The CDR3 region has the DNA TGCAGTGCTGATGACAGGGGAGATACGCAGTATTTT. As protein: CSADDRGDTQYF. This chain connects TRBV20-1 to TRBJ2-3; 8 bases agree with TRBD1. Germline V lookup: CDR1 DFQATT, CDR2 SNEGSKA (reference sequence). This CDR3 spans 12 amino acids. V dropped 5 bases and J dropped 5; count of bases not matched to a gene: 3.

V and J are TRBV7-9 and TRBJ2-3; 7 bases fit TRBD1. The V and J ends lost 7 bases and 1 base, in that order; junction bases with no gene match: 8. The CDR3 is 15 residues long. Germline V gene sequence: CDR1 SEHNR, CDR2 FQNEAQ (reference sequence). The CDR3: CASIRRGPGTDTQYF. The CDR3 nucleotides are TGTGCCAGCATCAGAAGGGGGCCCGGCACAGATACGCAGTATTTT.

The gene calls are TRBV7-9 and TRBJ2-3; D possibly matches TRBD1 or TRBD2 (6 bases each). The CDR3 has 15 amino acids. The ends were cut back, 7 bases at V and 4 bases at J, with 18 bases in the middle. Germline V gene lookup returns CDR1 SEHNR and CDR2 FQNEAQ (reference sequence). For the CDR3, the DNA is TGTGCCAGCAAAAATATAGGGGGGCCGCCAGATACGCAGTATTTT. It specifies CASKNIGGPPDTQYF.

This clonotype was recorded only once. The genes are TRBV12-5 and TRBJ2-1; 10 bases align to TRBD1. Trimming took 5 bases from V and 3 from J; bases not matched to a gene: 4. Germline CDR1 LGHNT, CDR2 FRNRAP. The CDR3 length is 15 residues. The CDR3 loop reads CASGDGTGVYNEQFF. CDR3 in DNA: TGTGCTAGTGGTGACGGGACAGGGGTCTACAATGAGCAGTTCTTC.

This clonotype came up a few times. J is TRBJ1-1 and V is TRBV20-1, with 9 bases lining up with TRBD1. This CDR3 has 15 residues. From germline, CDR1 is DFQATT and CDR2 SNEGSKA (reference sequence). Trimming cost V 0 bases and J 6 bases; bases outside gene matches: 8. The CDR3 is CSARDRNRGRAEAFF. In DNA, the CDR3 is TGCAGTGCTAGAGATCGGAACAGGGGGCGCGCTGAAGCTTTCTTT.

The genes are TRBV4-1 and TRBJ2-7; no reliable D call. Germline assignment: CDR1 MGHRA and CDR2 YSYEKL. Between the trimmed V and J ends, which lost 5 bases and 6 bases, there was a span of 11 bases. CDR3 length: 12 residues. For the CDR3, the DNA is TGCGCCAGCAGCTTGCCAGGTCCCGAGCAGTACTTC. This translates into CASSLPGPEQYF.

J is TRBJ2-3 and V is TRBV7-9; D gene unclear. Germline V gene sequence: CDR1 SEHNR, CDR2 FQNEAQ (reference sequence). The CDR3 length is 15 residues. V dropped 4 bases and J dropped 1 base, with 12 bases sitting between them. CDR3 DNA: TGTGCCAGCAGCTACTTTGGGCCAGGCACAGATACGCAGTATTTT. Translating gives CASSYFGPGTDTQYF.

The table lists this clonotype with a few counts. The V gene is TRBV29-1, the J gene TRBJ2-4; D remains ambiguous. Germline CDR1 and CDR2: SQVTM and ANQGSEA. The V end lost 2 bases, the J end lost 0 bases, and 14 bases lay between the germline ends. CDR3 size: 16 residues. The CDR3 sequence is CSVERANYLAKNIQYF. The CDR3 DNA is TGCAGCGTTGAACGGGCCAATTATTTAGCCAAAAACATTCAGTACTTC.

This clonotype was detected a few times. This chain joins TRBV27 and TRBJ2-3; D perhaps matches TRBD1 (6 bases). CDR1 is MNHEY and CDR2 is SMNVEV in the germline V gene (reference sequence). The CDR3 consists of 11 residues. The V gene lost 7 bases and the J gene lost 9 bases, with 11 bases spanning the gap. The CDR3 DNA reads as TGTGCCAGCATCTTGAGGGGGACGCAGTATTTT. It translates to CASILRGTQYF.

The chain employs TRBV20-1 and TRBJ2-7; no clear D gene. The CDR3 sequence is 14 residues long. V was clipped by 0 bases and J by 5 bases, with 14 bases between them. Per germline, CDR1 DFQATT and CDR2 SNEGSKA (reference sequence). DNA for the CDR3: TGCAGTGCTAGAGATAGGTCGCCTTTTCACGAGCAGTACTTC. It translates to CSARDRSPFHEQYF.

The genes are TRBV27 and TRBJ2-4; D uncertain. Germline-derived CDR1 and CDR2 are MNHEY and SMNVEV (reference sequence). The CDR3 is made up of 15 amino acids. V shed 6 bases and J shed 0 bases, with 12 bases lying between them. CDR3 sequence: CASRAGFGAKNIQYF. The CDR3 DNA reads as TGTGCCAGCAGAGCCGGTTTTGGAGCCAAAAACATTCAGTACTTC.